Listed below are T cell receptor beta chains from one sample, sequenced in a study of blood T cells in healthy people across ages. One entry per CDR3 protein results from TCRdb running MiXCR on the 5' RACE reads. The data show 700,000 to 900,000 distinct CDR3 sequences, with about a quarter seen just once and around 3% held by the top ten. The data also belong to a second study, concerning T cells of mothers and their children.

The sequencing input was blood. The receptor source for this set is a boy aged 5-17 years in good health. The CDR3 runs from the conserved cysteine through the conserved F or W. The D gene is left open where the match is weak. Some rows mark clone size as missing; the rest say once, few, many or name a class of expanded clone.

TGCGCCAGCAGCTTGGTCCATAAGCTAGGGGGTGACACTGAAGCTCTCTTT | CASSLVHKLGGDTEALF | - | - | TRBJ1-1 | TRBV5-1
TGTGCCAGCAGCCCGACTAGCTGGGGAGAGACCCAGTACTTC | CASSPTSWGETQYF | TRBD2 | few | TRBJ2-5 | TRBV7-2
TGTGCCAGCAGCCCGCGGGACCGTGGGTTGGGTTACGAGCAGTACTTC | CASSPRDRGLGYEQYF | - | - | TRBJ2-7 | TRBV3-1
TGTGCCAGCAGCCTACGATGGTATGGGGCGGCGTACAATGAGCAGTTCTTC | CASSLRWYGAAYNEQFF | - | - | TRBJ2-1 | TRBV14
TGCGCCAGCAGCGGAACAGGGGGCGTACAAGAGACCCAGTACTTC | CASSGTGGVQETQYF | TRBD1 | once | TRBJ2-5 | TRBV5-1
TGTGCCAGCAGTTTATCCGGCCCCCTCTCCTACGAGCAGTACTTC | CASSLSGPLSYEQYF | - | - | TRBJ2-7 | TRBV12-3/TRBV12-4
TGTGCCACCAGCTCCCGGCGGGGGGAGACCCAGTACTTC | CATSSRRGETQYF | TRBD2 | few | TRBJ2-5 | TRBV15
TGTGCCAGCAGCTTAGGGTACCTTTACGAGCAGTACTTC | CASSLGYLYEQYF | - | - | TRBJ2-7 | TRBV7-9
TGTGCCAGCGGACCGTCGGTATACACCGGGGAGCTGTTTTTT | CASGPSVYTGELFF | - | - | TRBJ2-2 | TRBV12-3/TRBV12-4
TGTGCCAGCAGTGTACTAGCGGTGGAGCAGTACTTC | CASSVLAVEQYF | TRBD2 | few | TRBJ2-7 | TRBV2
TGTGCCAGCTCGCCCACTAGCGGGGGGGCCAATAATGAGCAGTTCTTC | CASSPTSGGANNEQFF | TRBD2 | few | TRBJ2-1 | TRBV18
TGTGCCAGGACGATAGATTCGCCTGAAGCTTTCTTT | CARTIDSPEAFF | - | few | TRBJ1-1 | TRBV21-1